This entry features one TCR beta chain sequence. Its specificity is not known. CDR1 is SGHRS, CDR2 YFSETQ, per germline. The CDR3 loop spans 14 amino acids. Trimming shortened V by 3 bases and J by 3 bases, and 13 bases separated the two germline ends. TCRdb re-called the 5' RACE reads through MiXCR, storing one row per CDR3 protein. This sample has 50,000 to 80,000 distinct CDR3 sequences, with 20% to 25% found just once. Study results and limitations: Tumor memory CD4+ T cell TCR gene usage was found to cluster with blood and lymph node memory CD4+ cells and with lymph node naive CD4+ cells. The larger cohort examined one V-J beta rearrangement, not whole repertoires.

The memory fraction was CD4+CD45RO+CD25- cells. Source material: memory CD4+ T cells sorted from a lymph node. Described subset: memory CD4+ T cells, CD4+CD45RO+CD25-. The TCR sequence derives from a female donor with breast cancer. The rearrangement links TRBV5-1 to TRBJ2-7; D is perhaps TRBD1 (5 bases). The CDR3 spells CASSSLRASYEQYF. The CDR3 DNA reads TGCGCCAGCAGCTCCCTCAGGGCGAGCTACGAGCAGTACTTC.